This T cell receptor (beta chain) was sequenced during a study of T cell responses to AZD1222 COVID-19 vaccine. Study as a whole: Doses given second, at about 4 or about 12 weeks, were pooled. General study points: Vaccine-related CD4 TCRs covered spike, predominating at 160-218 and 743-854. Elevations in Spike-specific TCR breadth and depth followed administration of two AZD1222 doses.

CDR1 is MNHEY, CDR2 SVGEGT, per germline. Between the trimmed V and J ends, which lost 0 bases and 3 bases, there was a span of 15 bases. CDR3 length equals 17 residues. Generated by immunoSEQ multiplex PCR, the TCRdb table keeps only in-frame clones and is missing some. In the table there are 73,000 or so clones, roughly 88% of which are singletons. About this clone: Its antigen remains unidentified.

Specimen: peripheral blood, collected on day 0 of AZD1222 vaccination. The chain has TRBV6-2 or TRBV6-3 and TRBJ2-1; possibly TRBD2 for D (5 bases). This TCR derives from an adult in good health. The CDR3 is CASSYSRASGVYNEQFF. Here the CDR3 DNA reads TGTGCCAGCAGTTACTCGAGGGCCAGCGGAGTCTACAATGAGCAGTTCTTC.